Presented here are 11 T cell receptor beta chains from one specimen sequenced in a study of Tregs in tolerant kidney transplant recipients. Using immunoSEQ multiplex PCR, the repertoire was profiled, and TCRdb retains in-frame clones only, with some absent. This sample has approximately 60,000 clones, with around 98% found just once. The source material was Tregs from blood, sampled before the transplant. The receptors were gathered from a human donor who received a combined kidney and bone marrow transplant.

The chain uses TRBV5-1 and TRBJ2-5; TRBD2 aligns across 7 bases. The CDR3 covers 15 residues. The germline V gene encodes CDR1 SGHRS and CDR2 YFSETQ. Trimming at V came to 0 bases and at J to 2 bases, leaving 4 bases not matched to a gene. The CDR3 spells CASSLGAGLQETQYF. Here the CDR3 DNA reads TGCGCCAGCAGCTTGGGAGCGGGGTTACAAGAGACCCAGTACTTC.

The chain recombines TRBV4-1 with TRBJ2-7; 9 nucleotides line up with TRBD1. V gave up 3 bases and J gave up 2 bases; unmatched junction bases: 11. CDR1 MGHRA and CDR2 YSYEKL come from the germline V gene. CDR3 length equals 17 residues. The CDR3: CASSQTPTGGFTYEQYF. The CDR3, as DNA: TGCGCCAGCAGCCAGACGCCAACAGGGGGCTTTACCTACGAGCAGTACTTC.

The V call is TRBV9, the J call TRBJ1-5; 8 positions match TRBD1. This CDR3 is built from 14 residues. V shed 7 bases, J shed 2 bases, and the junction held 5 bases outside the gene matches. CDR1 and CDR2 from the germline V gene are SGDLS and YYNGEE. In nucleotides, the CDR3 is TGTGCCAGCTCCAGGGGGCAAGGCAATCAGCCCCAGCATTTT. This encodes CASSRGQGNQPQHF.

V usage is TRBV5-6 and J usage is TRBJ1-2, with 7 bases that match TRBD1. CDR1 is SGHDT and CDR2 is YYEEEE in the germline V gene. The trim removed 5 bases at V and 8 bases at J, leaving 3 bases unmatched. There are 11 residues in the CDR3. CDR3 nucleotide sequence: TGTGCCAGCAGTACAGGGGAAGGCTACACCTTC. This codes for CASSTGEGYTF.

The chain couples TRBV6-6 to TRBJ1-2; TRBD1 agrees at 9 bases. CDR1 is MNHNY and CDR2 is SVGAGI in the germline V gene (reference sequence). J lost 9 bases, V lost 0 bases, and 8 bases had no gene match. This CDR3 contains 15 residues. The CDR3 spells CASSYSRVDRGSYTF. For the CDR3, the DNA is TGTGCCAGCAGTTACTCGAGGGTGGACAGGGGAAGCTACACCTTC.

This chain connects TRBV7-8 to TRBJ2-7, with 8 bases fitting TRBD1. Germline V gives CDR1 SGHVS, CDR2 FQNEAQ. CDR3 length: 16 amino acids. Trimming cost V 5 bases and J 3 bases; bases outside gene matches: 12. CDR3 in DNA: TGTGCCAGCAGCCCCCAATTGGCAGGGGGCATCTACGAGCAGTACTTC. It yields the protein CASSPQLAGGIYEQYF.

V usage is TRBV7-2 and J usage is TRBJ2-7; 8 bases line up with TRBD2. J gave up 3 bases and V 4 bases, and 8 bases lay outside the gene matches. The CDR3 has 15 residues. CDR1 is SGHTA and CDR2 is FQGNSA in the germline V gene. DNA for the CDR3: TGTGCCAGCAGCTCCGCGGCGGGGGGCGTCTACGAGCAGTACTTC. Translation gives CASSSAAGGVYEQYF.

This chain links TRBV6-1 with TRBJ1-6; D is perhaps TRBD1 (6 bases). The CDR3 covers 14 residues. V lost 6 bases and J 0 bases, leaving 6 bases between the germline ends. Looked up from germline, CDR1 is MNHNS and CDR2 is SASEGT. In DNA, the CDR3 is TGTGCCAGCAGGGACAGCTCCTATAATTCACCCCTCCACTTT. Translated: CASRDSSYNSPLHF.

The V gene is TRBV5-1, the J gene TRBJ1-4; maybe TRBD1 (6 bases). The CDR3 loop spans 14 amino acids. V was clipped by 3 bases and J by 8 bases, with 14 bases between them. Per the germline V gene, CDR1 is SGHRS and CDR2 is YFSETQ. The CDR3 nucleotides read TGCGCCAGCAGCTCCGACAGGATTAGAGAAAAACTGTTTTTT. It yields the protein CASSSDRIREKLFF.

This chain joins TRBV19 and TRBJ1-6; 7 nucleotides align to TRBD1. CDR1 is LNHDA, CDR2 SQIVND, per germline (reference sequence). V trimming: 2 bases; J trimming: 11 bases; junction bases outside the gene matches: 9. The CDR3 sequence is 15 residues long. The CDR3 sequence: CASSITGVSMAPLHF. CDR3 coding DNA: TGTGCCAGTAGTATAACAGGGGTCTCGATGGCACCCCTCCACTTT.

The CDR3 DNA reads TGTGCCAGTAGTACCTCACAGTTACCGGCGAGTGGCTACACCTTC. Its translation: CASSTSQLPASGYTF. The V call is TRBV19, the J call TRBJ1-2; the D is unclear. Trimming pared 4 bases from V and 7 bases from J, leaving 19 bases between. The CDR3 is 15 residues long. Germline values: CDR1 LNHDA, CDR2 SQIVND (reference sequence).